The rows below give T cell receptor beta chains drawn from one sample of a study of blood T cell repertoires in COVID-19. Assay used: immunoSEQ multiplex PCR; TCRdb lists only in-frame clones, some missing. The sample lists 200,000 to 250,000 clones, nearly 90% occurring once. The sequenced material came from PBMCs or T cells enriched from blood (not recorded which). The receptors come from a young man who had recovered from COVID-19. Both conserved end residues are part of each CDR3. D genes are given only for firm matches. The size field is filled for only some rows; it gives once, few, many or a size class.

d_call: TRBD1
j_call: TRBJ1-5
cdr3_length: 15
clone_size: -
v_call: TRBV7-9
cdr3_nt: TGTGCCAGCAGCCAAGGACAGGGTGGCAATCAGCCCCAGCATTTT
cdr3_aa: CASSQGQGGNQPQHF

d_call: -
j_call: TRBJ2-2
cdr3_length: 15
clone_size: -
v_call: TRBV7-3
cdr3_nt: TGTGCCAGCAGCTTTGAGGGCCGAAGGACCGGGGAGCTGTTTTTT
cdr3_aa: CASSFEGRRTGELFF

d_call: TRBD2
j_call: TRBJ2-7
cdr3_length: 14
clone_size: -
v_call: TRBV29-1
cdr3_nt: TGCAGCGTTGAACCCGCGGGAGGGCCGGCCGAGCAGTACTTC
cdr3_aa: CSVEPAGGPAEQYF

d_call: TRBD2
j_call: TRBJ2-1
cdr3_length: 16
clone_size: -
v_call: TRBV24-1
cdr3_nt: TGTGCCACCAGTTTCCCGGGACTAGCGGGAGCGAATGAGCAGTTCTTC
cdr3_aa: CATSFPGLAGANEQFF

d_call: -
j_call: TRBJ2-7
cdr3_length: 14
clone_size: -
v_call: TRBV27
cdr3_nt: TGTGCCAGCAGTCCCTGGGGCCGTACCTACGAGCAGTACTTC
cdr3_aa: CASSPWGRTYEQYF

d_call: -
j_call: TRBJ2-7
cdr3_length: 13
clone_size: -
v_call: TRBV7-6
cdr3_nt: TGTGCCAGCAGCTTAGGCAGGTTCGACGAGCAGTACTTC
cdr3_aa: CASSLGRFDEQYF

d_call: -
j_call: TRBJ1-2
cdr3_length: 14
clone_size: -
v_call: TRBV6-4
cdr3_nt: TGTGCCAGCAGTAGGGACACCGGCAACTATGGCTACACCTTC
cdr3_aa: CASSRDTGNYGYTF

d_call: TRBD1
j_call: TRBJ1-2
cdr3_length: 17
clone_size: -
v_call: TRBV4-3
cdr3_nt: TGCGCCAGCAGCCAAGAACCCCCGGACAGGACTAACTATGGCTACACCTTC
cdr3_aa: CASSQEPPDRTNYGYTF

d_call: -
j_call: TRBJ2-7
cdr3_length: 11
clone_size: -
v_call: TRBV6-5
cdr3_nt: TGTGCCAGCAGGAACAGCTACGAGCAGTACTTC
cdr3_aa: CASRNSYEQYF

d_call: -
j_call: TRBJ1-2
cdr3_length: 16
clone_size: -
v_call: TRBV5-1
cdr3_nt: TGCGCCAGCAGCTTGGCCATTGCCGGGACAACCTATGGCTACACCTTC
cdr3_aa: CASSLAIAGTTYGYTF

d_call: TRBD1
j_call: TRBJ1-1
cdr3_length: 13
clone_size: -
v_call: TRBV24-1
cdr3_nt: TGTGCCACCAGTGATCGGACAGGGGGGAGGTTTGCATTT
cdr3_aa: CATSDRTGGRFAF

d_call: TRBD2
j_call: TRBJ2-7
cdr3_length: 14
clone_size: -
v_call: TRBV11-2
cdr3_nt: TGTGCCAGCAGCTTAACTAGCGGGGACTACGAGCAGTACTTC
cdr3_aa: CASSLTSGDYEQYF

d_call: -
j_call: TRBJ1-3
cdr3_length: 12
clone_size: -
v_call: TRBV7-9
cdr3_nt: TGTGCCAGCAGCCCGGAGGTCGGACTAGAATATTTT
cdr3_aa: CASSPEVGLEYF

d_call: -
j_call: TRBJ1-4
cdr3_length: 14
clone_size: once
v_call: TRBV28
cdr3_nt: TGTGCCAGCAGTTTGGGCAGGGCAGGTGAAAAACTGTTTTTT
cdr3_aa: CASSLGRAGEKLFF

d_call: -
j_call: TRBJ2-1
cdr3_length: 15
clone_size: -
v_call: TRBV5-1
cdr3_nt: TGCGCCAGCAGCTTTGGCCAGGGGGGTTCGAATGAGCAGTTCTTC
cdr3_aa: CASSFGQGGSNEQFF

d_call: TRBD1
j_call: TRBJ1-2
cdr3_length: 14
clone_size: -
v_call: TRBV5-4
cdr3_nt: TGTGCCAGCAGCCCAGGACAGGCCAACTATGGCTACACCTTC
cdr3_aa: CASSPGQANYGYTF

d_call: -
j_call: TRBJ2-1
cdr3_length: 14
clone_size: -
v_call: TRBV11-2
cdr3_nt: TGTGCCAGCAGCTTAGTCAGGGTCGGGAATGAGCAGTTCTTC
cdr3_aa: CASSLVRVGNEQFF